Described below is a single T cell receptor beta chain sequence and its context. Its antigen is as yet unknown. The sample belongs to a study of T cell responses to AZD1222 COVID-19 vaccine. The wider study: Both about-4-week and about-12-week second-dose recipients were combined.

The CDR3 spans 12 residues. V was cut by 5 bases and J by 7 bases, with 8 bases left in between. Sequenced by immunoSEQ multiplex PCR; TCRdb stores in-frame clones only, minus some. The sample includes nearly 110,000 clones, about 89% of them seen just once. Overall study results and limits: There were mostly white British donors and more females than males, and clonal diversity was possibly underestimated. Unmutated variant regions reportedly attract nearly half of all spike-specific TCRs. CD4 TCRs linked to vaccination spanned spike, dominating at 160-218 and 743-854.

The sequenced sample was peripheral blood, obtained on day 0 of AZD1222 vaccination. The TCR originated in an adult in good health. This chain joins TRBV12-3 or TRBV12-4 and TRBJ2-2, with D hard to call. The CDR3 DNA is TGTGCCAGCAGTCCCCTGGACGGGGAGCTGTTTTTT. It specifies CASSPLDGELFF.